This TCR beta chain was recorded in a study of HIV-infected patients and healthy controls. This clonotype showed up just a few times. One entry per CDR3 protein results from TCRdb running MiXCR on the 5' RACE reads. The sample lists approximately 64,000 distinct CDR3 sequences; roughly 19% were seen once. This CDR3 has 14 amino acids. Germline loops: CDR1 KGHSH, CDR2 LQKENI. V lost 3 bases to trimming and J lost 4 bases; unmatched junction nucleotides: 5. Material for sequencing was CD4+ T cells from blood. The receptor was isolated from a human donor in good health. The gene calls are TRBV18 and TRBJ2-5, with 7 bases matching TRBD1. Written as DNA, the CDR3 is TGTGCCAGCTCACCGGGACAGCTCCCAGAGACCCAGTACTTC. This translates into CASSPGQLPETQYF.